This T cell receptor (beta chain) was observed in a study of early T cells in non-severe SARS-CoV-2 infection. Trimming shortened V by 0 bases and J by 4 bases, and 6 bases separated the two germline ends. The CDR3 has 13 amino acids. CDR1 and CDR2 (germline): MGHRA, YSYEKL. TCRdb re-derived calls from the 5' RACE reads in MiXCR, one entry per CDR3 protein. The data contain 98,000 or so distinct CDR3 sequences, approximately 12% of them seen just once; the ten biggest clones take up approximately 4.7%. This clonotype was seen ten or more times. V and J are TRBV4-1 and TRBJ2-5; unclear D gene. This clonotype was obtained from an adult who was a healthcare worker with PCR-confirmed SARS-CoV-2 infection or an uninfected control (not recorded which). The source material was whole blood, sampled at baseline. In nucleotides, the CDR3 is TGCGCCAGCAGCCAAGATAAGCGAGAGACCCAGTACTTC. Its translation: CASSQDKRETQYF.